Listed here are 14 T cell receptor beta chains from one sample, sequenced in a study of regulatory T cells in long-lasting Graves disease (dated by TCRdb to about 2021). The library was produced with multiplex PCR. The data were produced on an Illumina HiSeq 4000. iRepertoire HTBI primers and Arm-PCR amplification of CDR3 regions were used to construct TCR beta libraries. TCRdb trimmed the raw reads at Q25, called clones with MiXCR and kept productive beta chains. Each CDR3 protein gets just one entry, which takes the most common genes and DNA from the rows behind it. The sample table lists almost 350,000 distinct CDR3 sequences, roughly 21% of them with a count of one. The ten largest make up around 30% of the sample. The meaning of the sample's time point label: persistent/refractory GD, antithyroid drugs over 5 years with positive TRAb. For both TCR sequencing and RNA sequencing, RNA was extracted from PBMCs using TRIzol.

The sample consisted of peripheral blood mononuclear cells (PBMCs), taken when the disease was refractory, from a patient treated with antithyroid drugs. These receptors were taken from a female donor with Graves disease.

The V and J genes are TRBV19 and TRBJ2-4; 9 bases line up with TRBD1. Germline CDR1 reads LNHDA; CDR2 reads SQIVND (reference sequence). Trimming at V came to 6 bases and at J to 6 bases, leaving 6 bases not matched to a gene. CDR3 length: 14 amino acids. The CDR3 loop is CASSHRDRANIQYF. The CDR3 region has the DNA TGTGCCAGTAGCCACCGGGACAGGGCAAACATTCAGTACTTC.

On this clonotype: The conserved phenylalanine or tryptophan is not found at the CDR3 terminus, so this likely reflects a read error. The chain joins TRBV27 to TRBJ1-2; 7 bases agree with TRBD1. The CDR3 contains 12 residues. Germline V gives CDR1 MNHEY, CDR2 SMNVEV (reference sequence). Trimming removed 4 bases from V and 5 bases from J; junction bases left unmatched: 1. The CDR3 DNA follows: TGTGCCAGCAGTTCGACAGGGTATGGCTACACCCTC. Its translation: CASSSTGYGYTL.

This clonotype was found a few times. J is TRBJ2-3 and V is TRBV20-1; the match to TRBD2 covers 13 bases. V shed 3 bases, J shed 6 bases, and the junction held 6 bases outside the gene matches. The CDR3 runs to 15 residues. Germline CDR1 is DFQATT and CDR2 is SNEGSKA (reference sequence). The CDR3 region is CSARELAGGLDTQYF. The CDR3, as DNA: TGCAGTGCTAGGGAACTAGCGGGAGGGTTGGATACGCAGTATTTT.

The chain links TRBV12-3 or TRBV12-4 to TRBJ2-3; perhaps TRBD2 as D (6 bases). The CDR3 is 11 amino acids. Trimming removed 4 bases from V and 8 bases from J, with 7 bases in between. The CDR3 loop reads CASSSSVTQYF. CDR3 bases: TGTGCCAGCAGTTCTAGCGTTACGCAGTATTTT.

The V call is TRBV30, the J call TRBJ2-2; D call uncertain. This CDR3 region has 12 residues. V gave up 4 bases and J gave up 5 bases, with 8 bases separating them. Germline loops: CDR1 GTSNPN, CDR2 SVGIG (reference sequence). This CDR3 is CAWKTFTGELFF. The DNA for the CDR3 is TGTGCCTGGAAGACATTTACCGGGGAGCTGTTTTTT. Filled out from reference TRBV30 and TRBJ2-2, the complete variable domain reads SQTIHQWPATLVQPVGSPLSLECTVEGTSNPNLYWYRQAAGRGLQLLFYSVGIGQISSEVPQNLSASRPQDRQFILSSKKLLLSDSGFYLCAWKTFTGELFFGEGSRLTVL.

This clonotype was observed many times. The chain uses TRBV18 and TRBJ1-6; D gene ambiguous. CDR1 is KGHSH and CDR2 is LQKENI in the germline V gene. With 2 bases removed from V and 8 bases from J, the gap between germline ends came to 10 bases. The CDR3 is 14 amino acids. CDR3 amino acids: CASSPAGKDSPLHF. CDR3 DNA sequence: TGTGCCAGCTCACCAGCGGGTAAGGATTCACCCCTCCACTTT.

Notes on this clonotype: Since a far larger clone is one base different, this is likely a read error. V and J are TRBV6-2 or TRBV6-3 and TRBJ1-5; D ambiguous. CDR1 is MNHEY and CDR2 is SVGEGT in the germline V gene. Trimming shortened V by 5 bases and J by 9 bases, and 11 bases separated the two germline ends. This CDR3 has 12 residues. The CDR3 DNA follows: TGTGCCAGCAGTGAGGGTCTTCGGCCCCAGCATTTT. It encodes CASSEGLRPQHF.

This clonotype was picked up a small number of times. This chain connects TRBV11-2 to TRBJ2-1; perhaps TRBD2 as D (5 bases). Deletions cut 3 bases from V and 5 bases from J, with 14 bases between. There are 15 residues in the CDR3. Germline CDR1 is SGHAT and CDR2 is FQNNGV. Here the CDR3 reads CASSLKAGTDNEQFF. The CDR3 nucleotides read TGTGCCAGCAGCTTGAAGGCGGGCACCGACAATGAGCAGTTCTTC.

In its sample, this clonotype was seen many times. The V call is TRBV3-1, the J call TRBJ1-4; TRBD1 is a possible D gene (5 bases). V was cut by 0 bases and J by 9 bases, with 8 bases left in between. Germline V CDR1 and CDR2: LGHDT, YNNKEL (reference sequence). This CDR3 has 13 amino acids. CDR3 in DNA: TGTGCCAGCAGCCAAGATCAGGGACAAAAACTGTTTTTT. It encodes CASSQDQGQKLFF.

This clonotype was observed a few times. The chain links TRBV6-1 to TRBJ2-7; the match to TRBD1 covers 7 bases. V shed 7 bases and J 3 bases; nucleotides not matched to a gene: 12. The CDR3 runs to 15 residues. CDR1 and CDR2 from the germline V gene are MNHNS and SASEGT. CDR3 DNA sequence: TGTGCCAGCAACCCACCCGGGACAGCTTTCTACGAGCAGTACTTC. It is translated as CASNPPGTAFYEQYF.

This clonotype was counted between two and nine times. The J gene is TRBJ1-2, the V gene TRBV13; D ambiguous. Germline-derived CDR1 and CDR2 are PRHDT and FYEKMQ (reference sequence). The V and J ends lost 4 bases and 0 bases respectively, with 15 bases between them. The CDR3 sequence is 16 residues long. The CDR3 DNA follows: TGTGCCAGCAGCTCCATACCCACAGATTCTAACTATGGCTACACCTTC. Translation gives CASSSIPTDSNYGYTF.

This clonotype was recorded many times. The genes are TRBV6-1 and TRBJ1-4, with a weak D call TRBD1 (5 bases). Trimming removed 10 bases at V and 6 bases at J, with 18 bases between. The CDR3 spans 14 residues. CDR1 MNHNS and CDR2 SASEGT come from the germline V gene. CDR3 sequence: CATIHRDGYEKLFF. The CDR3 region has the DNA TGTGCCACTATACACCGGGACGGATATGAAAAACTGTTTTTT.

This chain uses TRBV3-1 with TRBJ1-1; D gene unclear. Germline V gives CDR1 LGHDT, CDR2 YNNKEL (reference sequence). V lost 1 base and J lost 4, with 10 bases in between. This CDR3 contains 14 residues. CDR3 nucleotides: TGTGCCAGCAGCCAAGCTGGTTCCGGCACTGAAGCTTTCTTT. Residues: CASSQAGSGTEAFF.

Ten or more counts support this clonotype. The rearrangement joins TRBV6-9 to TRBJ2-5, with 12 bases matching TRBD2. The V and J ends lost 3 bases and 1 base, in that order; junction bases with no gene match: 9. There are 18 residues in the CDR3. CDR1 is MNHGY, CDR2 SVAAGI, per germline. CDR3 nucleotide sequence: TGTGCCAGCAGTTACTCTTCTAGCGGGAGGGCCCGCCAAGAGACCCAGTACTTC. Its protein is CASSYSSSGRARQETQYF.